Below are 18 T cell receptor beta chains sequenced from a single sample in a study of T cell responses to AZD1222 COVID-19 vaccine. TCRdb's copy holds only in-frame clones and misses some; the assay was immunoSEQ multiplex PCR. The profile shows about 130,000 clones, about 90% of them singletons. The material sequenced was peripheral blood, taken on day 0 of AZD1222 vaccination. The origin of the receptors is an adult in good health.

The V and J genes are TRBV3-1 (or the pseudogene TRBV3-2) and TRBJ1-1; TRBD1 is a possible D gene (6 bases). The CDR3 runs to 15 residues. From germline, CDR1 is LGHDT and CDR2 YNNKEL (reference sequence). Trimming stripped 2 bases from V and 0 bases from J, with 10 bases between. The CDR3 loop reads CASSQRGALNTEAFF. For the CDR3, the DNA is TGTGCCAGCAGCCAAAGGGGGGCCTTGAACACTGAAGCTTTCTTT.

V gene TRBV4-1 combines with J gene TRBJ2-3; D call uncertain. Trimming took 1 base from V and 4 from J, leaving 12 bases between them. This CDR3 spans 15 amino acids. CDR1 and CDR2 (germline): MGHRA, YSYEKL. CDR3 region: CASSQGSRAADTQYF. The DNA for the CDR3 is TGCGCCAGCAGCCAAGGTTCACGAGCAGCAGATACGCAGTATTTT.

The chain employs TRBV7-2 and TRBJ2-5; D unclear. The CDR3 is made up of 12 amino acids. Deletions cut 2 bases from V and 5 bases from J, with 6 bases between. Per the germline V gene, CDR1 is SGHTA and CDR2 is FQGNSA. The CDR3 DNA reads TGTGCCAGCAGCTTACTTCGGGAGACCCAGTACTTC. It specifies CASSLLRETQYF.

Regarding this clone: Germline is not matched at one junction end, which may reflect a read error. The chain couples TRBV7-9 to TRBJ2-3; 13 bases match TRBD2. The CDR3 length is 18 residues. Germline lookup yields CDR1 SEHNR and CDR2 FQNEAQ (reference sequence). As DNA, the CDR3 is TGTGCCAGCAGTTTAGCGGGGGGACTAGCGGGGTACACAGATACGCAGTATTTT. The encoded protein is CASSLAGGLAGYTDTQYF.

The chain recombines TRBV5-8 with TRBJ1-1; 7 nucleotides match TRBD1. The V gene end was trimmed by 6 bases and the J gene end by 6 bases; junction bases not matched to a gene: 11. Germline V gene data show CDR1 as SGHTS and CDR2 as YDEGEE. CDR3 size: 14 residues. CDR3 bases: TGTGCCAGCAACCGCGGACAGGTGGTATCTGAAGCTTTCTTT. Translated: CASNRGQVVSEAFF.

J is TRBJ1-1 and V is TRBV7-3, with D maybe TRBD1 (6 bases). Deletions cut 5 bases from V and 0 bases from J, with 10 bases between. Germline V gene sequence: CDR1 SGHTA, CDR2 FQGTGA. The CDR3 runs to 14 residues. The CDR3 loop reads CASSKQGMNTEAFF. In DNA, the CDR3 is TGTGCCAGCAGCAAACAGGGTATGAACACTGAAGCTTTCTTT.

The V gene is TRBV12-3 or TRBV12-4, the J gene TRBJ1-5; D is perhaps TRBD1 (5 bases). The ends were cut back, 4 bases at V and 3 bases at J, with 7 bases in the middle. The CDR3 contains 13 residues. In nucleotides, the CDR3 is TGTGCCAGCAGTTCAGGGTTCAATCAGCCCCAGCATTTT. Residues: CASSSGFNQPQHF.

J is TRBJ1-5 and V is TRBV5-6, with unresolved D. There are 12 residues in the CDR3. V was shortened by 0 bases and J by 5 bases, with 3 bases between the two germline ends. The germline gives CDR1 SGHDT, CDR2 YYEEEE. The DNA for the CDR3 is TGTGCCAGCAGCTTGGTGGATCAGCCCCAGCATTTT. Its protein is CASSLVDQPQHF. Full variable domain (outside the CDR3, taken from reference TRBV5-6 and TRBJ1-5): DAGVTQSPTHLIKTRGQQVTLRCSPKSGHDTVSWYQQALGQGPQFIFQYYEEEERQRGNFPDRFSGHQFPNYSSELNVNALLLGDSALYLCASSLVDQPQHFGDGTRLSIL.

V usage is TRBV2 and J usage is TRBJ2-6, with a possible D match to TRBD1 (5 bases). The CDR3 totals 15 residues. The germline V gene has CDR1 SNHLY and CDR2 FYNNEI. Between the trimmed V and J ends, which lost 3 bases and 2 bases, there was a span of 8 bases. The CDR3 DNA follows: TGTGCCAGCAGTGAGGCCAGGGCTGGGGCCAACGTCCTGACTTTC. The encoded protein is CASSEARAGANVLTF.

V is TRBV3-1 (or the pseudogene TRBV3-2) and J is TRBJ1-4; no clear D. V dropped 1 base and J dropped 8 bases, with 20 bases sitting between them. The CDR3 covers 17 residues. CDR1 and CDR2 (germline): LGHDT, YNNKEL (reference sequence). CDR3 amino acids: CASSQGFYRNWGEKLFF. DNA of the CDR3: TGTGCCAGCAGCCAAGGATTCTATAGGAATTGGGGAGAAAAACTGTTTTTT.

V usage is TRBV2 and J usage is TRBJ1-5; possibly TRBD1 for D (5 bases). The ends were cut back, 2 bases at V and 5 bases at J, with 13 bases in the middle. This CDR3 is built from 15 residues. Germline V gene lookup returns CDR1 SNHLY and CDR2 FYNNEI. This chain's CDR3 is CASSETGDSDQPQHF. The CDR3 DNA reads TGTGCCAGCAGTGAAACAGGTGACAGTGATCAGCCCCAGCATTTT.

CDR3 amino acids: CASSLDEDGYTF. In DNA form, the CDR3 reads TGCGCCAGCAGCTTGGACGAGGATGGCTACACCTTC. This chain connects TRBV5-1 to TRBJ1-2, with no clear D. The germline V and J ends were trimmed by 0 bases and 6 bases, with 6 bases remaining between them. Per the germline V gene, CDR1 is SGHRS and CDR2 is YFSETQ. This CDR3 spans 12 amino acids.

The V gene is TRBV18, the J gene TRBJ1-1; no reliable D call. The length of the CDR3 is 15 residues. V shed 1 base and J shed 4 bases, with 13 bases lying between them. Germline V CDR1 and CDR2: KGHSH, LQKENI. The CDR3 bases are TGTGCCAGCTCACCACGTGCTGGAGCGGGCACTGAAGCTTTCTTT. Protein product: CASSPRAGAGTEAFF.

This chain connects TRBV27 to TRBJ1-4; TRBD1 matches at 8 bases. The length of the CDR3 is 15 residues. With 0 bases clipped from V and 12 bases from J, the junction kept 9 bases outside the gene matches. Germline V gene data show CDR1 as MNHEY and CDR2 as SMNVEV (reference sequence). CDR3: CASSLSSGQGRQLFF. DNA for the CDR3: TGTGCCAGCAGTTTATCGTCCGGACAGGGCCGGCAACTGTTTTTT.

This chain links TRBV19 with TRBJ2-1, with 8 bases lining up with TRBD1. This CDR3 is 14 amino acids long. From germline, CDR1 is LNHDA and CDR2 SQIVND (reference sequence). The junction had 4 bases not matched to a gene; V was cut back by 3 bases and J by 6 bases. DNA for the CDR3: TGTGCCAGTAGTATTAGGGGGACAGGCAATGAGCAGTTCTTC. Its protein is CASSIRGTGNEQFF.

This sequence joins TRBV5-1 and TRBJ2-3; D possibly corresponds to TRBD2 (6 bases). The germline V gene has CDR1 SGHRS and CDR2 YFSETQ. V lost 4 bases, J lost 4 bases, and 22 bases lay in between. There are 17 residues in the CDR3. CDR3 nucleotide sequence: TGCGCCAGCAGCGGCGGCGGGACGTTGGCGGGTGCAGATACGCAGTATTTT. It translates to CASSGGGTLAGADTQYF.

The chain combines TRBV7-2 with TRBJ2-1; TRBD2 might be the D (6 bases). Germline CDR1 reads SGHTA; CDR2 reads FQGNSA. This CDR3 spans 14 amino acids. Trimming shortened V by 3 bases and J by 8 bases, and 14 bases separated the two germline ends. The CDR3 DNA sequence: TGTGCCAGCAGCTTCACCCGGACTACTGATGAGCAGTTCTTC. It is translated as CASSFTRTTDEQFF. The variable domain in full, with the rest retrieved from reference TRBV7-2 and TRBJ2-1, is GAGVSQSPSNKVTEKGKDVELRCDPISGHTALYWYRQSLGQGLEFLIYFQGNSAPDKSGLPSDRFSAERTGGSVSTLTIQRTQQEDSAVYLCASSFTRTTDEQFFGPGTRLTVL.

The chain links TRBV15 to TRBJ2-5, with 9 bases aligning to TRBD1. Germline loops: CDR1 LNHNV, CDR2 YYDKDF (reference sequence). V trimming: 2 bases; J trimming: 9 bases; junction bases outside the gene matches: 10. The CDR3 totals 15 residues. The DNA of the CDR3 is TGTGCCACCAGCAGAAGCACAGGGGGCGGATGGGCCCAGTACTTC. This translates into CATSRSTGGGWAQYF.